The clone carrying this T cell receptor beta chain was picked up many times. The sample originates from a study of T cells in Graves' hyperthyroidism and ophthalmopathy. Study information: Any treatment followed the collection of peripheral blood at initial diagnosis.

Diagnosis of hyperthyroidism was new in patients aged 18 to 65, and its duration was under 2 months. In germline, CDR1 is SGHKS, CDR2 YYEKEE (reference sequence). Trimming removed 2 bases at V and 4 bases at J, with 10 bases between. The CDR3 has 14 amino acids. The investigators amplified TCR beta CDR3 regions from RNA transcripts. TCR CDR3 underwent first-round RT-PCR with the HTBI primer set. Using its own MiXCR run on the multiplex PCR reads, TCRdb lists one record per CDR3 protein. The repertoire consists of 600,000 to 650,000 distinct CDR3 sequences, with around 15% occurring once and the leading ten covering about 3.8%.

V and J are TRBV5-5 and TRBJ2-1; a possible D gene is TRBD2 (5 bases). The sample consisted of blood. The source is a woman aged 25 to 39 with Graves' hyperthyroidism. CDR3 region: CASSFTERYNEQFF. The CDR3, as DNA: TGTGCCAGCAGCTTTACGGAGCGGTACAATGAGCAGTTCTTC. Supplemented by reference TRBV5-5 and TRBJ2-1, the full variable domain reads DAGVTQSPTHLIKTRGQQVTLRCSPISGHKSVSWYQQVLGQGPQFIFQYYEKEERGRGNFPDRFSARQFPNYSSELNVNALLLGDSALYLCASSFTERYNEQFFGPGTRLTVL.